The 5 T cell receptor beta chains below were found in one sample sequenced in a study of cytomegalovirus exposure and HLA in healthy donors. Use of 60 Vbeta and 13 Jbeta primers characterized the PCR. Assay used: immunoSEQ multiplex PCR; TCRdb lists only in-frame clones, some missing. In total, the table holds roughly 140,000 clones. The sequencing input was PBMCs. Receptors were obtained from a man aged 40-55 years in good health and CMV-seronegative.

The chain carries TRBV9 and TRBJ2-3; maybe TRBD1 (6 bases). The CDR3 is 16 amino acids. Germline CDR1 is SGDLS and CDR2 is YYNGEE. V lost 6 bases and J lost 2, with 19 bases in between. CDR3 in amino acids: CASIPGFRGPTDTQYF. CDR3 coding DNA: TGTGCCAGCATCCCAGGGTTCAGGGGCCCCACAGATACGCAGTATTTT.

This chain links TRBV18 with TRBJ2-1, with 7 bases lining up with TRBD1. The germline gives CDR1 KGHSH, CDR2 LQKENI. The CDR3 extends over 17 amino acids. J was trimmed by 5 bases and V by 0 bases; bases with no gene match: 10. For the CDR3, the DNA is TGTGCCAGCTCACCACCTCTAACAGGGGCCAGGCACAATGAGCAGTTCTTC. Translating it yields CASSPPLTGARHNEQFF.

This chain uses TRBV5-5 with TRBJ2-7; the D gene is possibly TRBD1 (5 bases). CDR3 length: 14 amino acids. Trimming stripped 1 base from V and 7 bases from J, with 15 bases between. Germline V gives CDR1 SGHKS, CDR2 YYEKEE (reference sequence). CDR3 nucleotides: TGTGCCAGCAGCTTGACTGGGGCGGTGAGGGAGCAGTACTTC. Protein product: CASSLTGAVREQYF.

This chain joins TRBV4-1 and TRBJ2-5, with TRBD1 matching over 8 bases. The J call could be wrong; TRBJ2-7 is a better fit for the DNA end. The CDR3 consists of 15 residues. CDR1 is MGHRA and CDR2 is YSYEKL in the germline V gene. The CDR3 is CASSQGQGKTYEQYF. CDR3 DNA sequence: TGCGCCAGCAGCCAAGGACAGGGGAAGACCTACGAGCAGTACTTC.

The chain joins TRBV5-1 to TRBJ2-3, with 13 bases that match TRBD2. V lost 4 bases and J lost 2; bases outside the gene matches: 10. The CDR3 loop spans 18 amino acids. CDR1 is SGHRS, CDR2 YFSETQ, per germline. The CDR3 reads CASSPGLAGVPPTDTQYF. CDR3 nucleotides: TGCGCCAGCAGCCCCGGACTAGCGGGGGTCCCCCCCACAGATACGCAGTATTTT.